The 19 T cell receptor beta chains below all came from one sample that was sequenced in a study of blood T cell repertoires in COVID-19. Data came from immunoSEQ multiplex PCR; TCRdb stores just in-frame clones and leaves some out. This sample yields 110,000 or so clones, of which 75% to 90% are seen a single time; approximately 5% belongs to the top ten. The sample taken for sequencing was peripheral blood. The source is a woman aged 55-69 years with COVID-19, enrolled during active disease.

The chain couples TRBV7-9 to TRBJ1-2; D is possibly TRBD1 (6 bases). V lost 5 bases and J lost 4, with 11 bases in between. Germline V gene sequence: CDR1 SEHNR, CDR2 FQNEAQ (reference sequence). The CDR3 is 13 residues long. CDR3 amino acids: CASSGQRPYGYTF. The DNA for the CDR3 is TGTGCCAGCAGCGGACAGCGCCCCTATGGCTACACCTTC.

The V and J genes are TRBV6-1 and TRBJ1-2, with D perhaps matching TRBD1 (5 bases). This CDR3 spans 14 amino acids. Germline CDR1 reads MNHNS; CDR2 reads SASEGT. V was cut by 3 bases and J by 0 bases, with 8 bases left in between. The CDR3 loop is CASSDGASNYGYTF. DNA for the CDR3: TGTGCCAGCAGTGATGGGGCTTCTAACTATGGCTACACCTTC.

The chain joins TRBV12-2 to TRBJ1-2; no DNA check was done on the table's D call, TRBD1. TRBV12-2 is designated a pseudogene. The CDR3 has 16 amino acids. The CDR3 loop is CASRLVPGTGDYGYTF. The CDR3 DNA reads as TGTGCAAGTCGCTTAGTTCCCGGGACAGGGGACTATGGCTACACCTTC.

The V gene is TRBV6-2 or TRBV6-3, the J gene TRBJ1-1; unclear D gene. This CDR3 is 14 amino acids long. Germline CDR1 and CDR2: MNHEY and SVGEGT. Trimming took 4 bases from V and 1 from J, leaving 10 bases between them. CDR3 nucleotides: TGTGCCAGCAGTTTTAACCAGGAGAACACTGAAGCTTTCTTT. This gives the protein CASSFNQENTEAFF.

CDR3 coding DNA: TGTGCCAGCAGCCACGAGGTCTCTGGAAACACCATATATTTT. This translates into CASSHEVSGNTIYF. The chain carries TRBV7-9 and TRBJ1-3, with D hard to call. The germline V and J ends were trimmed by 5 bases and 0 bases, with 8 bases remaining between them. CDR1 is SEHNR and CDR2 is FQNEAQ in the germline V gene (reference sequence). The CDR3 consists of 14 residues.

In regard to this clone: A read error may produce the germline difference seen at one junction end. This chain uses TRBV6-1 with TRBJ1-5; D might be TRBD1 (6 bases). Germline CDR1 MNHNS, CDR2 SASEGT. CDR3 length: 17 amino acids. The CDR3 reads CASSETPGYRENQPQHF. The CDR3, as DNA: TGTGCCAGCAGTGAAACCCCGGGCTACAGGGAGAATCAGCCCCAACATTTT.

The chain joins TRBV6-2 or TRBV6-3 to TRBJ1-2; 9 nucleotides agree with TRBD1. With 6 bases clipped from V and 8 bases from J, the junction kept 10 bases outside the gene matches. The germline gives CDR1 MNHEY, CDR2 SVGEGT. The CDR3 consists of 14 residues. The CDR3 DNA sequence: TGTGCCAGCAGCCGAGTCCGGGACAGGGAAGGCTACACCTTC. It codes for CASSRVRDREGYTF.

The CDR3 DNA follows: TGTGCCAGCAGCTTAGGGACAGGGGCCATCACTGAAGCTTTCTTT. Its translation is CASSLGTGAITEAFF. The gene calls are TRBV7-2 and TRBJ1-1; 9 bases are a match to TRBD1. The CDR3 consists of 15 residues. CDR1 is SGHTA and CDR2 is FQGNSA in the germline V gene. V shed 1 base and J 4 bases; nucleotides not matched to a gene: 4.

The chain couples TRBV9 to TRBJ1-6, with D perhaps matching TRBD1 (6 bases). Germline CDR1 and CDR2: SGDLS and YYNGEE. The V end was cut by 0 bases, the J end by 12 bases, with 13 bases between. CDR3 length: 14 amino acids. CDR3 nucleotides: TGTGCCAGCAGCGTAGAGGACAGTTTCTTACCCCTCCACTTT. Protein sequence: CASSVEDSFLPLHF.

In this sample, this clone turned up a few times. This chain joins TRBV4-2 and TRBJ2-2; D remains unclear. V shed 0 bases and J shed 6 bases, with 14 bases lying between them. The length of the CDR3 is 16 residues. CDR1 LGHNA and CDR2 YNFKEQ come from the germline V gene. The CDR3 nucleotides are TGTGCCAGCAGCCAAGAAGTAGCCGCTGACGCCGGGGAGCTGTTTTTT. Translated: CASSQEVAADAGELFF.

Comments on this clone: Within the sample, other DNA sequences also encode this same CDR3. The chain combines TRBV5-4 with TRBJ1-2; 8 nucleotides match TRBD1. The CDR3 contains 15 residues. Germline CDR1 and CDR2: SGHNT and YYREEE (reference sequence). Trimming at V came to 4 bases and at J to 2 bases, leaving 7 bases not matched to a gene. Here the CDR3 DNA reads TGTGCCAGCAGCCCAGGACAGGGCGGAAACTATGGCTACACCTTC. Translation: CASSPGQGGNYGYTF.

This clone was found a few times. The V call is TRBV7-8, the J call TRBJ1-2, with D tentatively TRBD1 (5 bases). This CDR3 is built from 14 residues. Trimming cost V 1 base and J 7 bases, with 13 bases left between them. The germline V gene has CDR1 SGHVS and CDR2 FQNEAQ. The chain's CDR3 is CASSLDRGGFGYTF. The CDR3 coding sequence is TGTGCCAGCAGCTTAGATAGGGGAGGTTTTGGCTACACCTTC. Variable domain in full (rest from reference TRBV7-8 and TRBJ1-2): GAGVSQSPRYKVAKRGQDVALRCDPISGHVSLFWYQQALGQGPEFLTYFQNEAQLDKSGLPSDRFFAERPEGSVSTLKIQRTQQEDSAVYLCASSLDRGGFGYTFGSGTRLTVV.

The CDR3 nucleotides read TGTGCCAGCTCACCGAGCCACAGGGGCGATGAAGCTTTCTTT. Translation: CASSPSHRGDEAFF. The V call is TRBV18, the J call TRBJ1-1; TRBD1 matches at 7 bases. The CDR3 has 14 residues. Trimming took 3 bases from V and 7 from J; bases not matched to a gene: 8. Per germline, CDR1 KGHSH and CDR2 LQKENI.

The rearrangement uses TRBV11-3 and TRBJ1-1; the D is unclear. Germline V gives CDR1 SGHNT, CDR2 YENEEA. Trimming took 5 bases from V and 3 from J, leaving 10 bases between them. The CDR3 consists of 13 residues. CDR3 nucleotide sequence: TGTGCCAGCAGCCACCGAGCGGACACTGAAGCTTTCTTT. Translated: CASSHRADTEAFF.

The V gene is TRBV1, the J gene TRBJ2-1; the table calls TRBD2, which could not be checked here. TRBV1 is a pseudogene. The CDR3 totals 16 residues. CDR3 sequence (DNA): TGCACCAGCATCCGGACTAGCGGGGATTCCTACAATGAGCAGTTCTTC. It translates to CTSIRTSGDSYNEQFF.

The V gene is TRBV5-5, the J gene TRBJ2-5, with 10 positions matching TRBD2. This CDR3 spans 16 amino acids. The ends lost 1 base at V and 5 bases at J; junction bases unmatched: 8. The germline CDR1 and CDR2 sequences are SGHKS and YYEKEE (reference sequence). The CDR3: CASSLSGGVLMETQYF. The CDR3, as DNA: TGTGCCAGCAGCTTGAGCGGGGGGGTCCTAATGGAGACCCAGTACTTC. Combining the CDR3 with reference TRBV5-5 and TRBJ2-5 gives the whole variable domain DAGVTQSPTHLIKTRGQQVTLRCSPISGHKSVSWYQQVLGQGPQFIFQYYEKEERGRGNFPDRFSARQFPNYSSELNVNALLLGDSALYLCASSLSGGVLMETQYFGPGTRLLVL.

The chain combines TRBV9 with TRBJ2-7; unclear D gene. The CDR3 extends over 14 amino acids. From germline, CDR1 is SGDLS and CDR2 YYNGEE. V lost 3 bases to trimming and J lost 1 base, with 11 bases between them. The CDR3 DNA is TGTGCCAGCAGCGCAATTGAGGTGTCCTACGAGCAGTACTTC. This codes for CASSAIEVSYEQYF.

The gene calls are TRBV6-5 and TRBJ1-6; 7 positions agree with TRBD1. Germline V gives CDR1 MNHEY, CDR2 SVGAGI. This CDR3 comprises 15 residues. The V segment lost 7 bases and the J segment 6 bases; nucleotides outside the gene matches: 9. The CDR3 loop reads CASKKTGTSNSPLHF. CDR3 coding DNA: TGTGCCAGCAAAAAGACAGGGACGAGTAATTCACCCCTCCACTTT.

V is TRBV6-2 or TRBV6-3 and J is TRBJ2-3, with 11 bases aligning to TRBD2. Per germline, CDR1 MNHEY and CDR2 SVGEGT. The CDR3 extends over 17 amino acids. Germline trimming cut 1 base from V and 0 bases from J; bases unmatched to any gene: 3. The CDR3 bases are TGTGCCAGCAGTTACTTTACTAGCGGGGGCAGCACAGATACGCAGTATTTT. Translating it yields CASSYFTSGGSTDTQYF.